This TCR beta chain appears in the sequencing data of a study of blood T cell repertoires in COVID-19. Unmatched junction bases numbered 3, after V lost 4 bases and J lost 6 bases. The CDR3 consists of 15 residues. The germline CDR1 and CDR2 sequences are SGDLS and YYNGEE. Repertoires were generated with immunoSEQ multiplex PCR, while TCRdb's copy carries only in-frame clones and drops some. Here the sample spans around 350,000 clones, about 88% being singletons. V is TRBV9 and J is TRBJ2-3; 15 bases agree with TRBD2. The specimen was peripheral blood. The sequence came from a human donor in a cohort sampled during active COVID-19. CDR3 DNA: TGTGCCAGCAGCCTTGGGACTAGCGGGGGGGATACGCAGTATTTT. This gives the protein CASSLGTSGGDTQYF.